The clone carrying this TCR beta chain was observed a handful of times. Its antigen is still unknown. These data are taken from a study of Graves' ophthalmopathy and Graves' hyperthyroidism. Overall study findings and caveats: Blood was where most expanded thyroid clonotypes above 0.001 frequency also turned up. Both a roughly 70% sensitivity and a 72.22% specificity characterized the model's predictions of ophthalmopathy progression.

The CDR3 has 14 amino acids. CDR1 and CDR2 (germline): MNHNS, SASEGT. Deletions cut 7 bases from V and 6 bases from J, with 18 bases between. Other autoimmune diseases, uncontrolled infections, pregnancy or lactation led to the exclusion of patients. Diagnostic conclusions were grounded in clinical symptoms, serum thyroxine, TRAb, thyroid ultrasound and orbital computed tomography. Amplification from RNA transcripts yielded the TCR beta CDR3 regions. First-round RT-PCR employed HTBI primers, with a second-round multiplex PCR after it. MiXCR, applied by TCRdb to the multiplex PCR reads, yields one record per CDR3 protein. The repertoire holds some 390,000 distinct CDR3 sequences, with approximately 20% as singletons.

The chain combines TRBV6-1 with TRBJ1-2, with D unclear. The receptor was derived from a woman between 18 and 30 years old with Graves' ophthalmopathy. The sequenced material came from peripheral blood. The CDR3 region has the DNA TGTGCCAGCACTGACCAAGGAGGGTTTGATGGCTACACCTTC. Translated, it gives CASTDQGGFDGYTF.